These 8 T cell receptor beta chains were all obtained from the same sample, sequenced in a study of blood T cell repertoires in COVID-19. Using immunoSEQ multiplex PCR, the repertoire was profiled, and TCRdb retains in-frame clones only, with some absent. The table records some 370,000 clones, more than 75% of them present only once. Input material: peripheral blood. Source of these receptors: a woman aged 25 to 39 with COVID-19, enrolled during active disease.

V usage is TRBV2 and J usage is TRBJ2-5, with 9 bases matching TRBD1. Germline CDR1 and CDR2: SNHLY and FYNNEI. The CDR3 is made up of 14 amino acids. V gave up 8 bases and J gave up 5 bases; unmatched junction bases: 9. DNA for the CDR3: TGTGCCAGCCCGGGACAGGGCATAGGGGAGACCCAGTACTTC. This translates into CASPGQGIGETQYF.

V gene TRBV7-3 combines with J gene TRBJ2-3, with 8 positions matching TRBD1. Germline trimming cut 4 bases from V and 2 bases from J; bases unmatched to any gene: 2. CDR3 length equals 14 residues. CDR1 is SGHTA and CDR2 is FQGTGA in the germline V gene. The CDR3 DNA follows: TGTGCCAGCAGCTCGACAGGGGTCACAGATACGCAGTATTTT. This gives the protein CASSSTGVTDTQYF.

This clone came up once. The rearrangement uses TRBV28 and TRBJ2-7; D gene unclear. V was cut by 8 bases and J by 2 bases, with 13 bases left in between. Germline V CDR1 and CDR2: MDHEN, SYDVKM. The CDR3 runs to 13 residues. The CDR3 DNA reads as TGTGCCAGCTCCACCGGCGGAACCTACGAGCAGTACTTC. The encoded protein is CASSTGGTYEQYF.

This sequence joins TRBV13 and TRBJ1-1, with 7 nucleotides matching TRBD1. Germline V gene sequence: CDR1 PRHDT, CDR2 FYEKMQ (reference sequence). The CDR3 totals 17 residues. V lost 1 base to trimming and J lost 0 bases; unmatched junction nucleotides: 8. The chain's CDR3 is CASSLAGGFGMNTEAFF. In DNA form, the CDR3 reads TGTGCCAGCAGCTTAGCAGGGGGTTTTGGTATGAACACTGAAGCTTTCTTT.

J is TRBJ2-7 and V is TRBV9, with a possible D match to TRBD2 (6 bases). Trimming took off 0 bases at V and 6 bases at J, with 19 bases between the two ends. Germline V gives CDR1 SGDLS, CDR2 YYNGEE. The CDR3 covers 16 residues. As DNA, the CDR3 is TGTGCCAGCAGCGTAGGAGTGGAGCTGGGGGAGGCCGAGCAGTACTTC. Residues: CASSVGVELGEAEQYF. Filled out from reference TRBV9 and TRBJ2-7, the complete variable domain reads DSGVTQTPKHLITATGQRVTLRCSPRSGDLSVYWYQQSLDQGLQFLIQYYNGEERAKGNILERFSAQQFPDLHSELNLSSLELGDSALYFCASSVGVELGEAEQYFGPGTRLTVT.

V usage is TRBV4-1 and J usage is TRBJ2-7, with 7 bases that match TRBD2. There are 14 residues in the CDR3. J gave up 7 bases and V 3 bases, and 9 bases lay outside the gene matches. Germline loops: CDR1 MGHRA, CDR2 YSYEKL. The DNA for the CDR3 is TGCGCCAGCAGCCAGCCTCTGGGGACTAAGGAGCAGTACTTC. It codes for CASSQPLGTKEQYF.

Here the CDR3 DNA reads TGCGCCAGCAGAATAGAGTGGGGGACTAGCGGGACCGGGGAGCTGTTTTTT. It codes for CASRIEWGTSGTGELFF. The rearrangement links TRBV5-1 to TRBJ2-2; TRBD2 matches 12 bases. CDR1 is SGHRS, CDR2 YFSETQ, per germline. The CDR3 is 17 amino acids. V shed 5 bases and J 5 bases; nucleotides not matched to a gene: 10.

Here the CDR3 reads CAISITDGGRSYEQYF. For the CDR3, the DNA is TGTGCCATCAGCATAACGGACGGGGGTCGGTCCTACGAGCAGTACTTC. The chain employs TRBV10-3 and TRBJ2-7, with D possibly being TRBD2 (6 bases). The CDR3 is made up of 16 amino acids. Germline CDR1 is ENHRY and CDR2 is SYGVKD. Trimming removed 6 bases at V and 1 base at J, with 19 bases between.